These 10 T cell receptor beta chains were all obtained from the same sample, sequenced in a study of cytomegalovirus exposure and HLA in healthy donors. Sequencing was performed with immunoSEQ multiplex PCR; in TCRdb, only in-frame clones are kept and a portion is missing. In the table there are under 400,000 clones, roughly 86% of which are singletons. The specimen was PBMCs. These receptors originate from a man in his thirties or forties in good health and CMV-seronegative.

This chain joins TRBV12-5 and TRBJ2-2; 9 bases fit TRBD1. The CDR3 extends over 16 amino acids. V shed 4 bases, J shed 5 bases, and the junction held 8 bases outside the gene matches. The germline V gene has CDR1 LGHNT and CDR2 FRNRAP. CDR3 protein: CASGWTGTGSTGELFF. The CDR3 DNA reads as TGTGCTAGTGGTTGGACCGGGACAGGGAGTACCGGGGAGCTGTTTTTT.

This chain uses TRBV11-2 with TRBJ1-5; D may be TRBD1 (6 bases). Germline-derived CDR1 and CDR2 are SGHAT and FQNNGV. Trimming stripped 2 bases from V and 3 bases from J, with 11 bases between. The CDR3 contains 15 residues. The CDR3 spells CASSLKQGFNQPQHF. CDR3 sequence (DNA): TGTGCCAGCAGCTTAAAACAGGGTTTCAATCAGCCCCAGCATTTT.

This chain uses TRBV18 with TRBJ1-2, with D possibly TRBD1 on 5 matching bases. Trimming took 6 bases from V and 3 from J, leaving 29 bases between them. This CDR3 has 19 residues. Per germline, CDR1 KGHSH and CDR2 LQKENI. The CDR3 DNA reads TGTGCCAGCTCCGCCACATTCGGGGGAGGACGATCACGGGACTATGGCTACACCTTC. Its translation is CASSATFGGGRSRDYGYTF.

Only a few counts were recorded for this clone. The chain is built from TRBV29-1 and TRBJ1-3; TRBD1 aligns across 10 bases. CDR1 SQVTM and CDR2 ANQGSEA come from the germline V gene. Trimming at V came to 6 bases and at J to 8 bases, leaving 13 bases not matched to a gene. CDR3 length: 15 amino acids. CDR3 bases: TGCAGCGTGGTAACCGGGACAGGGGAGTCGGACACCATATATTTT. Its protein product is CSVVTGTGESDTIYF.

This chain connects TRBV11-1 to TRBJ2-1; the match to TRBD1 covers 7 bases. This CDR3 contains 15 residues. Germline V gene lookup returns CDR1 SGHAT and CDR2 FQDESV (reference sequence). The ends lost 3 bases at V and 5 bases at J; junction bases unmatched: 7. The CDR3: CASSFETGPNNEQFF. The CDR3 DNA sequence: TGTGCCAGCAGCTTCGAGACAGGGCCCAACAATGAGCAGTTCTTC. Supplemented by reference TRBV11-1 and TRBJ2-1, the full variable domain reads EAEVAQSPRYKITEKSQAVAFWCDPISGHATLYWYRQILGQGPELLVQFQDESVVDDSQLPKDRFSAERLKGVDSTLKIQPAELGDSAMYLCASSFETGPNNEQFFGPGTRLTVL.

The chain joins TRBV27 to TRBJ2-3, with D perhaps TRBD1 (6 bases). This CDR3 has 14 amino acids. V dropped 2 bases and J dropped 1 base, with 7 bases sitting between them. Germline V lookup: CDR1 MNHEY, CDR2 SMNVEV (reference sequence). CDR3 nucleotides: TGTGCCAGCAGTTTACCAGGGGGCACAGATACGCAGTATTTT. It translates to CASSLPGGTDTQYF.

V usage is TRBV7-2 and J usage is TRBJ2-3, with 8 bases that match TRBD2. V shed 3 bases and J 2 bases; nucleotides not matched to a gene: 7. From germline, CDR1 is SGHTA and CDR2 FQGNSA. The CDR3 covers 16 residues. This chain's CDR3 is CASSFTGGGYTDTQYF. The CDR3 DNA reads as TGTGCCAGCAGCTTTACCGGGGGGGGATACACAGATACGCAGTATTTT. The full variable domain, with the rest looked up from reference TRBV7-2 and TRBJ2-3, is GAGVSQSPSNKVTEKGKDVELRCDPISGHTALYWYRQSLGQGLEFLIYFQGNSAPDKSGLPSDRFSAERTGGSVSTLTIQRTQQEDSAVYLCASSFTGGGYTDTQYFGPGTRLTVL.

The chain joins TRBV11-3 to TRBJ2-3, with 7 bases that match TRBD1. Germline CDR1 and CDR2: SGHNT and YENEEA. The CDR3 sequence is 16 residues long. V shed 1 base and J 2 bases; nucleotides not matched to a gene: 6. For the CDR3, the DNA is TGTGCCAGCAGCTTAGGACAGGGTCTAAACACAGATACGCAGTATTTT. This encodes CASSLGQGLNTDTQYF.

This clone was recorded once. The chain has TRBV19 and TRBJ2-1, with 7 nucleotides matching TRBD1. The trim removed 7 bases at V and 8 bases at J, leaving 11 bases unmatched. This CDR3 has 14 residues. Germline lookup yields CDR1 LNHDA and CDR2 SQIVND (reference sequence). DNA for the CDR3: TGTGCCAGTAAAAGGGGGCCCGGTATCTATGAGCAGTTCTTC. Its protein product is CASKRGPGIYEQFF.

V gene TRBV19 combines with J gene TRBJ1-3; tentatively, D is TRBD1 (5 bases). The CDR3 has 14 residues. Germline V CDR1 and CDR2: LNHDA, SQIVND (reference sequence). V was shortened by 7 bases and J by 1 base, with 11 bases between the two germline ends. The DNA for the CDR3 is TGTGCCAGTACCACCCAGGGTTCTGGAAACACCATATATTTT. It yields the protein CASTTQGSGNTIYF.